A single sample gave rise to the 25 T cell receptor beta chains below, sequenced in a study of cytomegalovirus exposure and HLA in healthy donors. The PCR employed 60 Vbeta primers together with 13 Jbeta primers. Repertoires were generated with immunoSEQ multiplex PCR, while TCRdb's copy carries only in-frame clones and drops some. The sample has 75,000 to 90,000 clones, less than 80% seen once. Sequencing input: PBMCs. The receptors derive from a woman in her 40s in good health and CMV-seropositive.

This chain joins TRBV11-2 and TRBJ1-5, with TRBD1 as a possible D gene (5 bases). The V gene lost 2 bases and the J gene lost 6 bases, with 17 bases spanning the gap. Germline V lookup: CDR1 SGHAT, CDR2 FQNNGV. The length of the CDR3 is 16 residues. The CDR3 nucleotides are TGTGCCAGCAGCTTAATTGAGGACCCGGGGGGTCAGCCCCAGCATTTT. Amino acids: CASSLIEDPGGQPQHF. Complete variable domain (other parts from reference TRBV11-2 and TRBJ1-5): EAGVAQSPRYKIIEKRQSVAFWCNPISGHATLYWYQQILGQGPKLLIQFQNNGVVDDSQLPKDRFSAERLKGVDSTLKIQPAKLEDSAVYLCASSLIEDPGGQPQHFGDGTRLSIL.

V is TRBV7-9 and J is TRBJ2-3, with 8 positions matching TRBD1. CDR1 and CDR2 from the germline V gene are SEHNR and FQNEAQ (reference sequence). The trim removed 5 bases at V and 4 bases at J, leaving 14 bases unmatched. CDR3 length: 17 amino acids. The CDR3 sequence: CASSGGWRQGFADTQYF. In nucleotides, the CDR3 is TGTGCCAGCAGCGGGGGGTGGAGACAGGGGTTCGCAGATACGCAGTATTTT.

This clone came up a few times. The genes are TRBV4-2 and TRBJ1-1; D may be TRBD1 (5 bases). Germline CDR1 and CDR2: LGHNA and YNFKEQ. V lost 0 bases and J 1 base, leaving 9 bases between the germline ends. The CDR3 has 15 residues. CDR3 amino acids: CASSQDLTGNTEAFF. CDR3 DNA sequence: TGTGCCAGCAGCCAAGATCTTACAGGGAACACTGAAGCTTTCTTT.

V gene TRBV11-2 combines with J gene TRBJ2-3, with TRBD1 matching over 9 bases. This CDR3 region has 15 residues. Germline-derived CDR1 and CDR2 are SGHAT and FQNNGV. J lost 9 bases, V lost 5 bases, and 12 bases had no gene match. The CDR3 protein is CASSASGQGFRTQYF. CDR3 bases: TGTGCCAGCAGCGCGTCGGGACAGGGATTTCGGACGCAGTATTTT.

The chain has TRBV29-1 and TRBJ1-2; no firm D call. CDR1 and CDR2 (germline): SQVTM, ANQGSEA. The CDR3 loop spans 12 amino acids. V was trimmed by 3 bases and J by 7 bases, leaving 12 bases between them. CDR3 DNA: TGCAGCGTTGAGGGAGGAGGAGGTGGCTACACCTTC. Translation gives CSVEGGGGGYTF.

This chain joins TRBV7-3 and TRBJ1-1; D remains unclear. V shed 1 base and J shed 1 base, with 4 bases lying between them. Germline lookup yields CDR1 SGHTA and CDR2 FQGTGA. The CDR3 is made up of 13 amino acids. Here the CDR3 DNA reads TGTGCCAGCAGCTTAAACGGGAACACTGAAGCTTTCTTT. Translating it yields CASSLNGNTEAFF.

The genes are TRBV7-2 and TRBJ2-1, with D possibly being TRBD2 (5 bases). The CDR3 covers 15 residues. Germline CDR1 is SGHTA and CDR2 is FQGNSA. V was trimmed by 2 bases and J by 7 bases, leaving 15 bases between them. CDR3 sequence: CASSLLPRLPNEQFF. The CDR3 region has the DNA TGTGCCAGCAGCTTACTCCCCCGACTACCGAATGAGCAGTTCTTC.

The rearrangement joins TRBV5-1 to TRBJ1-6; TRBD1 might be the D (6 bases). Germline V CDR1 and CDR2: SGHRS, YFSETQ. The CDR3 is 14 amino acids. Trimming left V 2 bases short and J 6 bases short, with 9 bases between. The CDR3: CASSFLQGNSPLHF. The CDR3 region has the DNA TGCGCCAGCAGCTTTCTACAGGGTAATTCACCCCTCCACTTT.

This clone was detected only a few times. V and J are TRBV5-6 and TRBJ2-7, with 10 bases identical to TRBD1. Germline-derived CDR1 and CDR2 are SGHDT and YYEEEE. J lost 6 bases, V lost 4 bases, and 7 bases had no gene match. The CDR3 length is 14 residues. Here the CDR3 DNA reads TGTGCCAGCAGCGGGGACAGGGGATTCTCCGAGCAGTACTTC. It is translated as CASSGDRGFSEQYF.

The rearrangement uses TRBV7-3 and TRBJ2-3; TRBD1 matches at 7 bases. Germline V gene data show CDR1 as SGHTA and CDR2 as FQGTGA. Trimming removed 5 bases from V and 2 bases from J; junction bases left unmatched: 4. This CDR3 has 14 amino acids. The CDR3: CASSPGQTTDTQYF. DNA of the CDR3: TGTGCCAGCAGCCCGGGACAGACCACAGATACGCAGTATTTT.

The chain combines TRBV5-4 with TRBJ2-7; 9 nucleotides line up with TRBD2. CDR3 length: 15 residues. Germline V gene lookup returns CDR1 SGHNT and CDR2 YYREEE (reference sequence). The J segment lost 1 base and the V segment lost 4 bases, leaving 6 bases of the junction unmatched. The CDR3 is CASSVSGGPSYEQYF. In DNA, the CDR3 is TGTGCCAGCAGCGTTAGCGGGGGCCCATCCTACGAGCAGTACTTC.

V gene TRBV7-9 combines with J gene TRBJ2-7; D is undetermined. Germline V gives CDR1 SEHNR, CDR2 FQNEAQ (reference sequence). The CDR3 is 14 amino acids. V was trimmed by 1 base and J by 5 bases, leaving 12 bases between them. CDR3 sequence reads: CASSLVPTDHEQYF. CDR3 DNA: TGTGCCAGCAGCTTAGTCCCTACAGATCACGAGCAGTACTTC.

The V and J genes are TRBV27 and TRBJ1-5; 7 bases fit TRBD1. This CDR3 spans 15 amino acids. The junction had 11 bases not matched to a gene; V was cut back by 8 bases and J by 4 bases. CDR1 MNHEY and CDR2 SMNVEV come from the germline V gene (reference sequence). The CDR3 coding sequence is TGTGCCAGCGGGACCCTTCAACAGGGGAATCAGCCCCAGCATTTT. Translation: CASGTLQQGNQPQHF.

The chain employs TRBV7-2 and TRBJ2-3; tentative D call: TRBD1 (5 bases). Germline-derived CDR1 and CDR2 are SGHTA and FQGNSA. The CDR3 contains 13 residues. Trimming left V 5 bases short and J 3 bases short, with 9 bases between. CDR3 region: CASSIPGTDTQYF. CDR3 sequence (DNA): TGTGCCAGCAGCATTCCAGGGACAGATACGCAGTATTTT.

This chain uses TRBV7-8 with TRBJ2-7, with D perhaps TRBD1 (6 bases). The CDR3 runs to 14 residues. Per the germline V gene, CDR1 is SGHVS and CDR2 is FQNEAQ. Trimming removed 5 bases at V and 3 bases at J, with 14 bases between. The CDR3 reads CASSPTGDIYEQYF. DNA for the CDR3: TGTGCCAGCAGCCCCACCGGGGACATCTACGAGCAGTACTTC.

V is TRBV6-5 and J is TRBJ2-1; no definite D call. CDR1 MNHEY and CDR2 SVGAGI come from the germline V gene. V dropped 7 bases and J dropped 0 bases, with 10 bases sitting between them. CDR3 length: 14 residues. The CDR3 sequence is CASTALSSYNEQFF. The CDR3 bases are TGTGCCAGCACCGCCCTGAGCTCCTACAATGAGCAGTTCTTC.

This chain joins TRBV5-6 and TRBJ2-5; maybe TRBD1 (6 bases). The CDR3 is 14 amino acids. The V gene lost 2 bases and the J gene lost 1 base, with 9 bases spanning the gap. CDR1 and CDR2 (germline): SGHDT, YYEEEE. The CDR3 reads CASSLQGFQETQYF. The CDR3 nucleotides are TGTGCCAGCAGCTTACAGGGCTTCCAAGAGACCCAGTACTTC. Full variable domain (missing parts from reference TRBV5-6 and TRBJ2-5): DAGVTQSPTHLIKTRGQQVTLRCSPKSGHDTVSWYQQALGQGPQFIFQYYEEEERQRGNFPDRFSGHQFPNYSSELNVNALLLGDSALYLCASSLQGFQETQYFGPGTRLLVL.

V is TRBV9 and J is TRBJ2-3, with 11 bases fitting TRBD1. J gave up 5 bases and V 2 bases, and 10 bases lay outside the gene matches. CDR1 and CDR2 from the germline V gene are SGDLS and YYNGEE. CDR3 length: 17 residues. The CDR3 spells CASSVSGGQGGIDTQYF. The CDR3 bases are TGTGCCAGCAGCGTTAGCGGGGGACAGGGGGGAATAGATACGCAGTATTTT.

This clone was found a few times. The V call is TRBV14, the J call TRBJ2-7, with 8 bases fitting TRBD2. The J segment lost 12 bases and the V segment lost 1 base, leaving 5 bases of the junction unmatched. CDR3 size: 12 residues. Germline V gene lookup returns CDR1 SGHDN and CDR2 FVKESK. The CDR3 DNA follows: TGTGCCAGCAGCCAAGTGGACGGGACTAGGTACTTC. Translation: CASSQVDGTRYF.

This chain connects TRBV4-3 to TRBJ2-1; D might be TRBD2 (7 bases). Germline loops: CDR1 LGHNA, CDR2 YSLEER. V gave up 4 bases and J gave up 3 bases, with 10 bases separating them. This CDR3 is built from 14 residues. CDR3 DNA: TGCGCCAGCAGCCGGGGGGGCGACTACAATGAGCAGTTCTTC. Translating gives CASSRGGDYNEQFF.

The J gene is TRBJ2-4, the V gene TRBV5-1; 8 positions agree with TRBD2. V trimming: 2 bases; J trimming: 8 bases; junction bases outside the gene matches: 6. The CDR3 contains 14 residues. Germline assignment: CDR1 SGHRS and CDR2 YFSETQ. The CDR3 loop is CASSFVGRGDIQYF. Written as DNA, the CDR3 is TGCGCCAGCAGCTTCGTCGGGAGGGGTGACATTCAGTACTTC.

V gene TRBV5-4 combines with J gene TRBJ1-2; 7 bases align to TRBD1. Germline CDR1 is SGHNT and CDR2 is YYREEE (reference sequence). V trimming: 1 base; J trimming: 7 bases; junction bases outside the gene matches: 4. The CDR3 is made up of 13 amino acids. For the CDR3, the DNA is TGTGCCAGCAGCTTGCGGCAGGGGGGTGGCTACACCTTC. It codes for CASSLRQGGGYTF.

The chain carries TRBV18 and TRBJ2-2; D is perhaps TRBD1 (6 bases). Trimming shortened V by 1 base and J by 2 bases, and 11 bases separated the two germline ends. There are 16 residues in the CDR3. Looked up from germline, CDR1 is KGHSH and CDR2 is LQKENI. The CDR3 is CASSPLAGVNTGELFF. In DNA form, the CDR3 reads TGTGCCAGCTCACCACTGGCAGGGGTAAACACCGGGGAGCTGTTTTTT.

The chain has TRBV4-3 and TRBJ1-1; D uncertain. This CDR3 spans 16 amino acids. Germline V gene lookup returns CDR1 LGHNA and CDR2 YSLEER. The V gene lost 1 base and the J gene lost 0 bases, with 12 bases spanning the gap. The CDR3 reads CASSQVGTRLNTEAFF. The CDR3, as DNA: TGCGCCAGCAGCCAAGTTGGTACCAGGTTGAACACTGAAGCTTTCTTT.

V usage is TRBV6-1 and J usage is TRBJ1-3; D may be TRBD1 (5 bases). V was pared by 4 bases and J by 0 bases, with 13 bases between. CDR3 length: 16 amino acids. Germline V CDR1 and CDR2: MNHNS, SASEGT. Here the CDR3 DNA reads TGTGCCAGCAGTGCCCCGGCAGACAGCTCTGGAAACACCATATATTTT. It specifies CASSAPADSSGNTIYF.